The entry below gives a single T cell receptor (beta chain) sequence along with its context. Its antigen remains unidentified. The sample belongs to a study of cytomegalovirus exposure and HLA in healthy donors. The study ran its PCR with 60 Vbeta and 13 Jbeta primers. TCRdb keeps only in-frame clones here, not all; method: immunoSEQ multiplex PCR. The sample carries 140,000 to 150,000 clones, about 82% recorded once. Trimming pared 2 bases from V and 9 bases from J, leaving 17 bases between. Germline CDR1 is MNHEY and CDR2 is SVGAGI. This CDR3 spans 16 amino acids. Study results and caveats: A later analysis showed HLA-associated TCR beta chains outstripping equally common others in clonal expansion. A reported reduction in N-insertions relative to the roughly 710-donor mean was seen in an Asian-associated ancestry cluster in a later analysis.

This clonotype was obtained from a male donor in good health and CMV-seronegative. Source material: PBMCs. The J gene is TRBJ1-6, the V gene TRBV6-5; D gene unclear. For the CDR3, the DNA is TGTGCCAGCAGTTACGGCCAGGCCCACGGGATTTCACCCCTCCACTTT. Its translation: CASSYGQAHGISPLHF.